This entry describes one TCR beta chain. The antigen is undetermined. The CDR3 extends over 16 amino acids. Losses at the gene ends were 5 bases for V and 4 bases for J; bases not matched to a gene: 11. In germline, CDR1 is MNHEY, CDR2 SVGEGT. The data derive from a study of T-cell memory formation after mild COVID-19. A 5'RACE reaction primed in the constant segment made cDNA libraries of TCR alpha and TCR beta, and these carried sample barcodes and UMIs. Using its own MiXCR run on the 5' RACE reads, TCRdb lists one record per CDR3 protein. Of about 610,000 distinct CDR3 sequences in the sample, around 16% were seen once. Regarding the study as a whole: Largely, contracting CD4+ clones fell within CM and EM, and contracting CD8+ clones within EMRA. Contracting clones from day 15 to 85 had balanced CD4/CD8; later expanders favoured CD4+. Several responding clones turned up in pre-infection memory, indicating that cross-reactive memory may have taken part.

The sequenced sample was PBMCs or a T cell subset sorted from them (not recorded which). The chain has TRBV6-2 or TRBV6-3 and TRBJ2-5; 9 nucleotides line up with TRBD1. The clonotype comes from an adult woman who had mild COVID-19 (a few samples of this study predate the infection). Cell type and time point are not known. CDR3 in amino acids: CASSNQGTGRGETQYF. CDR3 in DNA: TGTGCCAGCAGTAATCAAGGGACAGGGAGGGGAGAGACCCAGTACTTC.